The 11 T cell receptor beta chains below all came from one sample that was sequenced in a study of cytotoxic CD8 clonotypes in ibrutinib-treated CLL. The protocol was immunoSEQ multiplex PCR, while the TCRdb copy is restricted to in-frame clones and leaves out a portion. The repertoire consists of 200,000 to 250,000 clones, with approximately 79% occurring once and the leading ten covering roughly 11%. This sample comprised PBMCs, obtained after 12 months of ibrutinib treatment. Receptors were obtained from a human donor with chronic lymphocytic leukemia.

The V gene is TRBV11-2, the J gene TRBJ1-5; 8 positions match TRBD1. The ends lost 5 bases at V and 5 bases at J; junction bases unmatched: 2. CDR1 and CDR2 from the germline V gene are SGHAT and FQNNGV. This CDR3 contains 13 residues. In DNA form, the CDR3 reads TGTGCCAGCAGCGGGGACAGGCATCAGCCCCAGCATTTT. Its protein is CASSGDRHQPQHF.

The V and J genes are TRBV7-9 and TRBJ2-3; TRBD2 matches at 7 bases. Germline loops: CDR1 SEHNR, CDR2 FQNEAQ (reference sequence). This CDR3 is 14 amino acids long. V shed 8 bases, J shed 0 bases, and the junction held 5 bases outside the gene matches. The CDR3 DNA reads TGTGCCAGCGACCCTAGCGGAAGCACAGATACGCAGTATTTT. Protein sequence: CASDPSGSTDTQYF. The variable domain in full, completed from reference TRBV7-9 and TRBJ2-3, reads DTGVSQNPRHKITKRGQNVTFRCDPISEHNRLYWYRQTLGQGPEFLTYFQNEAQLEKSRLLSDRFSAERPKGSFSTLEIQRTEQGDSAMYLCASDPSGSTDTQYFGPGTRLTVL.

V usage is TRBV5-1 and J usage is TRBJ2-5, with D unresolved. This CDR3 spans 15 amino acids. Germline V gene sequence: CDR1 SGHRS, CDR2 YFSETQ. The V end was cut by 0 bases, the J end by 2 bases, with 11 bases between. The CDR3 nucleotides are TGCGCCAGCAGCTTGGATGGCTGGGGTCAAGAGACCCAGTACTTC. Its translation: CASSLDGWGQETQYF.

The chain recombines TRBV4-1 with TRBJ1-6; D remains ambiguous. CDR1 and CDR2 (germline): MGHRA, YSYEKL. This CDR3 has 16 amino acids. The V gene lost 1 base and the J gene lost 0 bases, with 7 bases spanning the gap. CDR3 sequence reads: CASSQGASSYNSPLHF. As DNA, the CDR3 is TGCGCCAGCAGCCAAGGGGCCAGCTCCTATAATTCACCCCTCCACTTT.

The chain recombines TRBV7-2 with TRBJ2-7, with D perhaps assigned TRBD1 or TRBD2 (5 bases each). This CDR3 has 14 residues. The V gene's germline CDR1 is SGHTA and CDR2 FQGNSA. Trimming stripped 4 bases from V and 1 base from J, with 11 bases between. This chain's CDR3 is CASSSTGGSYEQYF. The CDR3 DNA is TGTGCCAGCAGCTCTACAGGAGGATCCTACGAGCAGTACTTC. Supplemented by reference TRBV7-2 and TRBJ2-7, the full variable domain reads GAGVSQSPSNKVTEKGKDVELRCDPISGHTALYWYRQSLGQGLEFLIYFQGNSAPDKSGLPSDRFSAERTGGSVSTLTIQRTQQEDSAVYLCASSSTGGSYEQYFGPGTRLTVT.

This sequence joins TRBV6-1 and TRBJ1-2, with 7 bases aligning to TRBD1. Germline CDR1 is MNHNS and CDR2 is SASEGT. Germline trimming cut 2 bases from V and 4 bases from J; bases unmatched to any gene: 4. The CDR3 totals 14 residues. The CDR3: CASSERGQSYGYTF. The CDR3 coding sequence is TGTGCCAGCAGTGAAAGGGGGCAGAGCTATGGCTACACCTTC.

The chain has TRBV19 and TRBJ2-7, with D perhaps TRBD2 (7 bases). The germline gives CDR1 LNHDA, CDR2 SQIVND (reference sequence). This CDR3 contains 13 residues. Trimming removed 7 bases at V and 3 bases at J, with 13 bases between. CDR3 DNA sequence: TGTGCCAGTATGGGGGGGCCTCGCTACGAGCAGTACTTC. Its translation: CASMGGPRYEQYF.

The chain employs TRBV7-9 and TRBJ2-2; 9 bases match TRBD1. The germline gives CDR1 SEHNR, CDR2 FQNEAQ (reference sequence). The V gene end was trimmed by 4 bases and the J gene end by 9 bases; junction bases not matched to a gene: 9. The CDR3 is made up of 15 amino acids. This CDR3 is CASSYGQGRDRELFF. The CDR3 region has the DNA TGTGCCAGCAGCTACGGACAGGGGAGGGACCGGGAGCTGTTTTTT.

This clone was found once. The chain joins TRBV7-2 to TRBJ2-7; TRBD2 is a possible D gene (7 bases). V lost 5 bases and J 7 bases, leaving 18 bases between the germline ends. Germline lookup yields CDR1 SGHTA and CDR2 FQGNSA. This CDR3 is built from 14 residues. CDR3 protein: CASSPRGASREQYF. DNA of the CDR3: TGTGCCAGCAGCCCCCGGGGGGCTTCGAGAGAGCAGTACTTC.

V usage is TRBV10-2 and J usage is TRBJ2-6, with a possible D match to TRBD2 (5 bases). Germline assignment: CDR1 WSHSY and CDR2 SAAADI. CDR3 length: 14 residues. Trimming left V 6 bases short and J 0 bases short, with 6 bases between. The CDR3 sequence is CASREGSGANVLTF. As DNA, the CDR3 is TGCGCCAGCAGAGAGGGCTCTGGGGCCAACGTCCTGACTTTC.

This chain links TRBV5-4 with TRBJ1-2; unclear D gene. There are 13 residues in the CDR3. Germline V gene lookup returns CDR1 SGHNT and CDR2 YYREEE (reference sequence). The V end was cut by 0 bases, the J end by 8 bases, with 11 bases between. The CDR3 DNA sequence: TGTGCCAGCAGCTTGGCTGGCAAAGAGGGCTACACCTTC. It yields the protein CASSLAGKEGYTF.